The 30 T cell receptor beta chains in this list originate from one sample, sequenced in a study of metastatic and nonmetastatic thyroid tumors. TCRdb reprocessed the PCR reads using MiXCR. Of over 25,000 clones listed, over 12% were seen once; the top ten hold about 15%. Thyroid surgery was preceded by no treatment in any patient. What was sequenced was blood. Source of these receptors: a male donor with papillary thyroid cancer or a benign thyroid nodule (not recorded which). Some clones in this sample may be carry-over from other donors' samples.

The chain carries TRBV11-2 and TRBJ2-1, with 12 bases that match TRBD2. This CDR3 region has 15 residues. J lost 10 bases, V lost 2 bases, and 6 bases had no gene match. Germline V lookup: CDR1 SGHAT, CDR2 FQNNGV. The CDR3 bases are TGTGCCAGCAGCTTACTAGCGGGAGGGCCAGGCGAGCAGTTCTTC. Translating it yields CASSLLAGGPGEQFF.

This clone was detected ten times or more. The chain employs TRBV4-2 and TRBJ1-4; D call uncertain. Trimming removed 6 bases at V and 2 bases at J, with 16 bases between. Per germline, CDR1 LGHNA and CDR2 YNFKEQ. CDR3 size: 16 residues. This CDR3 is CASSLLRAYTNEKLFF. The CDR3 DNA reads TGTGCCAGCAGTCTCCTTAGGGCGTATACTAATGAAAAACTGTTTTTT.

For the CDR3, the DNA is TGTGCCAGCAGTTTAAGGCTAGCGTATGGAGATACGCAGTATTTT. As protein: CASSLRLAYGDTQYF. The chain links TRBV27 to TRBJ2-3; D is perhaps TRBD2 (6 bases). Trimming pared 2 bases from V and 5 bases from J, leaving 14 bases between. The CDR3 runs 15 residues. Germline V CDR1 and CDR2: MNHEY, SMNVEV (reference sequence).

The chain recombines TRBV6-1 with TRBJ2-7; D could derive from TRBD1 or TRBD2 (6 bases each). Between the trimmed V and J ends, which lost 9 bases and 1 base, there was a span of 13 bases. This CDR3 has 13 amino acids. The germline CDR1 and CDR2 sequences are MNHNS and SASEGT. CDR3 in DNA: TGTGCCAGTGGACGGGGGCGGTCCTACGAGCAGTACTTC. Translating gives CASGRGRSYEQYF.

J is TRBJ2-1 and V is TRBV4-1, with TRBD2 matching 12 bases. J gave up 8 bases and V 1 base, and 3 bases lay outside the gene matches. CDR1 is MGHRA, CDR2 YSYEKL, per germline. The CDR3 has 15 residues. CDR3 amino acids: CASSQGLAGGYEQFF. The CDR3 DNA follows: TGCGCCAGCAGCCAAGGGCTAGCGGGAGGGTATGAGCAGTTCTTC.

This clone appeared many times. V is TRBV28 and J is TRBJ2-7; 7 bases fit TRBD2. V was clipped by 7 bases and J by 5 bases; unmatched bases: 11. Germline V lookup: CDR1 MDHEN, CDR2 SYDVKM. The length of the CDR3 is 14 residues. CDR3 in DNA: TGTGCCAGCAATTTTGGGGGGGGAAGTAACGAGCAGTACTTC. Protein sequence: CASNFGGGSNEQYF.

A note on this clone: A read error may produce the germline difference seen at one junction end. CDR3 amino acids: CASSTYASLNTGELFF. CDR3 nucleotide sequence: TGTGCGAGCAGCACTTATGCTAGCCTGAACACCGGGGAGCTGTTTTTT. V usage is TRBV6-2 or TRBV6-3 and J usage is TRBJ2-2; weak D call: TRBD2 (5 bases). CDR1 and CDR2 from the germline V gene are MNHEY and SVGEGT. The CDR3 is 16 residues long.

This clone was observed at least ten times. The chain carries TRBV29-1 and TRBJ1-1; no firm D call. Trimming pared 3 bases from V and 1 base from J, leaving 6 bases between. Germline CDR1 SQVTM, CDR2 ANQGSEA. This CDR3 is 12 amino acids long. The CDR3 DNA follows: TGCAGCGTTGATTACCAGAACACTGAAGCTTTCTTT. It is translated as CSVDYQNTEAFF. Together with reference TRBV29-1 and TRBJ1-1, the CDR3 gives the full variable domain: SAVISQKPSRDICQRGTSLTIQCQVDSQVTMMFWYRQQPGQSLTLIATANQGSEATYESGFVIDKFPISRPNLTFSTLTVSNMSPEDSSIYLCSVDYQNTEAFFGQGTRLTVV.

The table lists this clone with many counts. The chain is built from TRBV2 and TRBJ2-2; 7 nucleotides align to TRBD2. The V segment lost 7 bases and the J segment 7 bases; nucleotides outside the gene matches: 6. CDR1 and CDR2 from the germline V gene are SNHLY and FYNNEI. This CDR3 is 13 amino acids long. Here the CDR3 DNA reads TGTGCCAGCAACAGCGGGGTGAACGGGGAGCTGTTTTTT. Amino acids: CASNSGVNGELFF. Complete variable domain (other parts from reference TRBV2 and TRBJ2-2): EPEVTQTPSHQVTQMGQEVILRCVPISNHLYFYWYRQILGQKVEFLVSFYNNEISEKSEIFDDQFSVERPDGSNFTLKIRSTKLEDSAMYFCASNSGVNGELFFGEGSRLTVL.

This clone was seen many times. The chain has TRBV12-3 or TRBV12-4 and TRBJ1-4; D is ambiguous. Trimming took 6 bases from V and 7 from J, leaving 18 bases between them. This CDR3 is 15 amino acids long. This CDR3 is CASSPSVASSEKLFF. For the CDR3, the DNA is TGTGCCAGCAGCCCTTCCGTGGCTAGTAGTGAAAAACTGTTTTTT.

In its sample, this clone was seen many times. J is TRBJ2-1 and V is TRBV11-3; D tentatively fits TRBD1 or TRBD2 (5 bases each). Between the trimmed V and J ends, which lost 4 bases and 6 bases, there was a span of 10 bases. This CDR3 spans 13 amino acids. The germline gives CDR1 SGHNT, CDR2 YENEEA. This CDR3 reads CASSSYGGNEQFF. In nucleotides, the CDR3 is TGTGCCAGCAGCTCCTATGGGGGCAATGAGCAGTTCTTC. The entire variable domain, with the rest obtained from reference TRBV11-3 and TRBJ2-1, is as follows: EAGVVQSPRYKIIEKKQPVAFWCNPISGHNTLYWYLQNLGQGPELLIRYENEEAVDDSQLPKDRFSAERLKGVDSTLKIQPAELGDSAVYLCASSSYGGNEQFFGPGTRLTVL.

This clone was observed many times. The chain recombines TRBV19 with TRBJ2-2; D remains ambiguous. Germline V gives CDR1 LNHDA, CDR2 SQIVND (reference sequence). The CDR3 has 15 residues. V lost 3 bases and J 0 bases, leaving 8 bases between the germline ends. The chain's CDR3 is CASSISGTNTGELFF. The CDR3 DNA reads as TGTGCCAGTAGTATTTCTGGGACGAACACCGGGGAGCTGTTTTTT.

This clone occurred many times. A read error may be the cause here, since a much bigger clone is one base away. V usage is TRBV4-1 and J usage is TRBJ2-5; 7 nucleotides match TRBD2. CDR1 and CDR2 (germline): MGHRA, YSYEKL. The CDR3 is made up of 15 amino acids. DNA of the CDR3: TGCGCCAGCAGCCAAGTGGATCAGCGGGAAGAGGCCCAGTACTTC. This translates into CASSQVDQREEAQYF.

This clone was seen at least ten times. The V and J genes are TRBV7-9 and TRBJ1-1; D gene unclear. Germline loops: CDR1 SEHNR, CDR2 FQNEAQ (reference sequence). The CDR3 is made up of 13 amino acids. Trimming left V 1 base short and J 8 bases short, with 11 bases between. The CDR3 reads CASSLVASGEAFF. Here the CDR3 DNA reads TGTGCCAGCAGCTTAGTTGCGTCCGGCGAAGCTTTCTTT.

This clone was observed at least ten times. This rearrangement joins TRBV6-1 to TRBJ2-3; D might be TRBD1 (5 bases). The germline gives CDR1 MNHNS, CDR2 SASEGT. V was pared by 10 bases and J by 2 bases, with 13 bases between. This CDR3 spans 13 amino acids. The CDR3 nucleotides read TGTGCCACGTCAGCAGGGAACACAGATACGCAGTATTTT. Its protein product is CATSAGNTDTQYF.

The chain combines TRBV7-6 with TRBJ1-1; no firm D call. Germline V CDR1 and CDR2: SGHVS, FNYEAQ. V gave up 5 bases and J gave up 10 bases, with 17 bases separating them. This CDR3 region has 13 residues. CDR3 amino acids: CASSGQAAGRAFF. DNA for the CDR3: TGTGCCAGCAGCGGCCAAGCAGCAGGAAGAGCTTTCTTT.

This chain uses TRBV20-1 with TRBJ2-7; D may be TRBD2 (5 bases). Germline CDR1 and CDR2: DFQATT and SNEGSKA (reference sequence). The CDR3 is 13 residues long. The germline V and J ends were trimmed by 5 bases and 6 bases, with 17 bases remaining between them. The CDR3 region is CSARGSRYCEQYF. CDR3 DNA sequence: TGCAGTGCTCGGGGTAGCCGGTATTGCGAGCAGTACTTC.

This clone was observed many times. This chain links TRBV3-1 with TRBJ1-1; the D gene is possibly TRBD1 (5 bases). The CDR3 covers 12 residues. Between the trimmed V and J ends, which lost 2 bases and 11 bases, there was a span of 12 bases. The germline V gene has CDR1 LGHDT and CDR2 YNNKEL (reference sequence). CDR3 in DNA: TGTGCCAGCAGCCAACCGCCGGGGGGGGCTTTCTTT. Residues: CASSQPPGGAFF.

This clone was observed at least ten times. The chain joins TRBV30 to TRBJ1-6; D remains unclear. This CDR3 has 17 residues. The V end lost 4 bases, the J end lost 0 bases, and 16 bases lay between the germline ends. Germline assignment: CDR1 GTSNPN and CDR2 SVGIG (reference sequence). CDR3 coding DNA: TGTGCCTGGACCTATCCCGGGTCCCGCTCCTATAATTCACCCCTCCACTTT. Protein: CAWTYPGSRSYNSPLHF.

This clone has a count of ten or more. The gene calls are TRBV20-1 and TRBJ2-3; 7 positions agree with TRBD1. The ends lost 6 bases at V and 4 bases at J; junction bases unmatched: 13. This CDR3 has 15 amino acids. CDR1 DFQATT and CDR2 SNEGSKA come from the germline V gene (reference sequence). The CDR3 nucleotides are TGCAGTGCCGACGACAGGGAAGGAGTTTCAGATACGCAGTATTTT. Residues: CSADDREGVSDTQYF.

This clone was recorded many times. The CDR3 protein is CASSLSSDPPGQPQHF. The CDR3 region has the DNA TGCGCCAGCAGCTTGTCCAGTGATCCCCCCGGTCAGCCCCAGCATTTT. The V call is TRBV5-1, the J call TRBJ1-5; D call uncertain. The germline CDR1 and CDR2 sequences are SGHRS and YFSETQ. CDR3 length equals 16 residues. Trimming stripped 1 base from V and 6 bases from J, with 17 bases between.

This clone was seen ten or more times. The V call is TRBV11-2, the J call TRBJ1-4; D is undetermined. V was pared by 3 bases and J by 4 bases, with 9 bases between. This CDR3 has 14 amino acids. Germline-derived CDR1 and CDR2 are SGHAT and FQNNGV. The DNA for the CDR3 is TGTGCCAGCAGCTTGCAGGTCCTTAATGAAAAACTGTTTTTT. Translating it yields CASSLQVLNEKLFF.

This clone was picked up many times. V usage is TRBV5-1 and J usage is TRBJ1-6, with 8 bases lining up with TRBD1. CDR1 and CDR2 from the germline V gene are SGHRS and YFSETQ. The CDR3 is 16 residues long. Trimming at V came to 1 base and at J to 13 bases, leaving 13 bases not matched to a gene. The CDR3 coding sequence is TGCGCCAGCAGCTTGTCCCCTCAGGGGGCGCCGGGGCCCCTCCACTTT. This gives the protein CASSLSPQGAPGPLHF.

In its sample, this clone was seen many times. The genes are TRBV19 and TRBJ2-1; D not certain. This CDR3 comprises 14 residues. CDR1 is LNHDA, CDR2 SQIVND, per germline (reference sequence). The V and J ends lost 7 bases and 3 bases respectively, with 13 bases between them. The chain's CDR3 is CASTTPELYNEQFF. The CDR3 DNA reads TGTGCCAGTACGACTCCTGAACTCTACAATGAGCAGTTCTTC.

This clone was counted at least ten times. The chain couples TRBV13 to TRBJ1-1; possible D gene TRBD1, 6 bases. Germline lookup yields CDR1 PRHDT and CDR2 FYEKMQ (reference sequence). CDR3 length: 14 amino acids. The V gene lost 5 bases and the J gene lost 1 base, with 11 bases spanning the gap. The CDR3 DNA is TGTGCCAGCAGCCATCCGACAGGGAACACTGAAGCTTTCTTT. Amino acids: CASSHPTGNTEAFF.

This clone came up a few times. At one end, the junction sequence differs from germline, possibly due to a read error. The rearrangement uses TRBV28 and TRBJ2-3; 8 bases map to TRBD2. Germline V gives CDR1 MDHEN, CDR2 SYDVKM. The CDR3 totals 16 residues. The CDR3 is CASTGGTGGCTDTQYF. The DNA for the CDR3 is TGTGCCAGCACTGGGGGAACGGGGGGGTGCACAGATACTCAGTATTTT.

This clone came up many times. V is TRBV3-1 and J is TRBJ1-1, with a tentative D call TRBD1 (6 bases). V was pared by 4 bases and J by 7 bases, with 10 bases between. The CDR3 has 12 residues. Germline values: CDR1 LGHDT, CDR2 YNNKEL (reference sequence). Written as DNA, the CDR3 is TGTGCCAGCAGCCCGCAGACAGGTGAAGCTTTCTTT. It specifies CASSPQTGEAFF.

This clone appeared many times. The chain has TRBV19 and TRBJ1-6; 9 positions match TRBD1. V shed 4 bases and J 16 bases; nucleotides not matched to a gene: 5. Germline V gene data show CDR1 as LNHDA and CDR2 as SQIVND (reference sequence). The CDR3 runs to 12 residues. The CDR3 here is CASSTGTGWLHF. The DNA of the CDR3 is TGTGCCAGTAGTACTGGGACAGGGTGGCTCCACTTT. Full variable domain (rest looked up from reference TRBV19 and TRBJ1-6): DGGITQSPKYLFRKEGQNVTLSCEQNLNHDAMYWYRQDPGQGLRLIYYSQIVNDFQKGDIAEGYSVSREKKESFPLTVTSAQKNPTAFYLCASSTGTGWLHFGNGTRLTVT.

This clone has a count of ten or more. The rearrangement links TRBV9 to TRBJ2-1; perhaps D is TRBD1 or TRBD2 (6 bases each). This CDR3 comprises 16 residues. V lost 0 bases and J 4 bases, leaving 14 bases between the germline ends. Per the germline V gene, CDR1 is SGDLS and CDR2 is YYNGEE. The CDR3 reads CASSVDLGGNYNEQFF. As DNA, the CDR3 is TGTGCCAGCAGCGTAGATTTAGGGGGGAATTACAATGAGCAGTTCTTC.

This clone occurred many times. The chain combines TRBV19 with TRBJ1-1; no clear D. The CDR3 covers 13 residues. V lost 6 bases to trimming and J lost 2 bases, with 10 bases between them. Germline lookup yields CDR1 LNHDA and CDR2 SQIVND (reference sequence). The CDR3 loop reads CASSSMGNTEAFF. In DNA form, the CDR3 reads TGTGCCAGTAGCTCAATGGGAAACACTGAAGCTTTCTTT.